Listed here are 22 T cell receptor beta chains from one sample, sequenced in a study of blood T cell repertoires in COVID-19. This table comes from immunoSEQ multiplex PCR, and its TCRdb copy is limited to in-frame clones, with some not included. The data contain 200,000 to 250,000 clones, around 86% of them singletons. Sequencing was performed on PBMCs or T cells enriched from blood (not recorded which). The receptors here all came from a woman between 40 and 50 years old with acute COVID-19.

V usage is TRBV11-2 and J usage is TRBJ1-1; unclear D gene. The germline V and J ends were trimmed by 5 bases and 4 bases, with 14 bases remaining between them. The CDR3 covers 14 residues. CDR1 and CDR2 from the germline V gene are SGHAT and FQNNGV. Here the CDR3 DNA reads TGTGCCAGCAGCCCGGGGAGCGGCCTCACTGAAGCTTTCTTT. It yields the protein CASSPGSGLTEAFF.

The chain has TRBV14 and TRBJ1-1; 7 bases align to TRBD1. J was trimmed by 5 bases and V by 1 base; bases with no gene match: 1. The germline V gene has CDR1 SGHDN and CDR2 FVKESK. The CDR3 consists of 13 residues. CDR3 residues: CASSQVQGTEAFF. CDR3 bases: TGTGCCAGCAGCCAAGTACAGGGGACTGAAGCTTTCTTT.

The V call is TRBV6-2 or TRBV6-3, the J call TRBJ1-1, with D unresolved. The CDR3 length is 14 residues. V lost 5 bases and J 1 base, leaving 11 bases between the germline ends. The germline V gene has CDR1 MNHEY and CDR2 SVGEGT. The CDR3 reads CASSQQNRNTEAFF. The DNA for the CDR3 is TGTGCCAGCAGTCAACAGAACCGGAACACTGAAGCTTTCTTT.

CDR3 sequence reads: CASSPTGAHGYTF. CDR3 in DNA: TGTGCCAGCAGTCCAACAGGGGCACATGGCTACACCTTC. The rearrangement uses TRBV27 and TRBJ1-2, with 7 positions matching TRBD1. The germline V gene has CDR1 MNHEY and CDR2 SMNVEV (reference sequence). V gave up 5 bases and J gave up 6 bases; unmatched junction bases: 6. The CDR3 is made up of 13 amino acids.

V usage is TRBV7-2 and J usage is TRBJ1-1, with D hard to call. Germline lookup yields CDR1 SGHTA and CDR2 FQGNSA. The CDR3 extends over 16 amino acids. The ends were cut back, 0 bases at V and 2 bases at J, with 13 bases in the middle. CDR3 protein: CASSLAFATVNTEAFF. The CDR3 nucleotides read TGTGCCAGCAGCTTAGCGTTCGCAACGGTAAACACTGAAGCTTTCTTT.

This sequence joins TRBV7-8 and TRBJ2-7; TRBD2 agrees at 10 bases. There are 15 residues in the CDR3. Germline CDR1 reads SGHVS; CDR2 reads FQNEAQ. The junction had 5 bases not matched to a gene; V was cut back by 6 bases and J by 0 bases. The CDR3 protein is CASRSAGGLSYEQYV. The CDR3 region has the DNA TGTGCCAGCAGGTCAGCGGGGGGGCTCTCCTACGAGCAGTACGTC.

The chain joins TRBV24-1 to TRBJ1-5; TRBD1 agrees at 8 bases. Germline CDR1 is KGHDR and CDR2 is SFDVKD. The V and J ends lost 7 bases and 2 bases, in that order; junction bases with no gene match: 3. The CDR3 totals 14 residues. DNA of the CDR3: TGTGCCACCAGCGAGGACAGGGGCAATCAGCCCCAGCATTTT. As protein: CATSEDRGNQPQHF.

The genes are TRBV10-2 and TRBJ2-3; D unresolved. V lost 5 bases and J lost 8, with 11 bases in between. The germline CDR1 and CDR2 sequences are WSHSY and SAAADI. The CDR3 is 12 amino acids. CDR3 residues: CASSPRSFTQYF. As DNA, the CDR3 is TGCGCCAGCAGTCCGCGGTCCTTTACGCAGTATTTT.

This chain connects TRBV7-2 to TRBJ2-7; D gene unclear. V was clipped by 3 bases and J by 2 bases, with 5 bases between them. Germline V gene sequence: CDR1 SGHTA, CDR2 FQGNSA. CDR3 size: 12 residues. In nucleotides, the CDR3 is TGTGCCAGCAGCTTTCAGGCCTACGAGCAGTACTTC. It yields the protein CASSFQAYEQYF.

The chain is built from TRBV29-1 and TRBJ1-1, with 9 bases identical to TRBD1. V trimming: 5 bases; J trimming: 0 bases; junction bases outside the gene matches: 7. From germline, CDR1 is SQVTM and CDR2 ANQGSEA. CDR3 length equals 15 residues. The CDR3 DNA reads as TGCAGCGTTCCAACCGGGACAGGGATGAACACTGAAGCTTTCTTT. As protein: CSVPTGTGMNTEAFF.

The V call is TRBV18, the J call TRBJ1-1; 7 bases match TRBD1. The CDR3 contains 14 residues. J was trimmed by 5 bases and V by 3 bases; bases with no gene match: 6. Germline loops: CDR1 KGHSH, CDR2 LQKENI. The CDR3 coding sequence is TGTGCCAGCTCACCGTCTGAGGGGGCGACTGAAGCTTTCTTT. Its protein product is CASSPSEGATEAFF.

Only one count was recorded for this clone. The chain couples TRBV19 to TRBJ1-5; no clear D gene. Germline loops: CDR1 LNHDA, CDR2 SQIVND (reference sequence). The CDR3 consists of 16 residues. V was cut by 4 bases and J by 2 bases, with 15 bases left in between. The CDR3 DNA reads TGTGCCAGTAGTAGCCCAGGAACCCAGCGCAATCAGCCCCAGCATTTT. Translating gives CASSSPGTQRNQPQHF.

This clone has just a few counts. The CDR3 sequence: CASSLGWDRPSSGNTIYF. CDR3 bases: TGTGCCAGCAGCTTAGGATGGGACAGGCCGAGCTCTGGAAACACCATATATTTT. The chain couples TRBV7-2 to TRBJ1-3; 8 bases are shared with TRBD1. CDR1 and CDR2 from the germline V gene are SGHTA and FQGNSA. CDR3 length: 18 amino acids. V gave up 1 base and J gave up 0 bases; unmatched junction bases: 8. Supplemented by reference TRBV7-2 and TRBJ1-3, the full variable domain reads GAGVSQSPSNKVTEKGKDVELRCDPISGHTALYWYRQSLGQGLEFLIYFQGNSAPDKSGLPSDRFSAERTGGSVSTLTIQRTQQEDSAVYLCASSLGWDRPSSGNTIYFGEGSWLTVV.

The chain couples TRBV5-1 to TRBJ2-5; 8 bases agree with TRBD2. V dropped 3 bases and J dropped 2; count of bases not matched to a gene: 6. CDR3 length: 15 residues. The germline V gene encodes CDR1 SGHRS and CDR2 YFSETQ. The CDR3 region has the DNA TGCGCCAGCAGCTACGGGACTAGTTTACAAGAGACCCAGTACTTC. Translation gives CASSYGTSLQETQYF.

J is TRBJ1-1 and V is TRBV7-9, with 7 bases lining up with TRBD1. The CDR3 contains 17 residues. Germline lookup yields CDR1 SEHNR and CDR2 FQNEAQ (reference sequence). V lost 5 bases, J lost 1 base, and 13 bases stayed unmatched. CDR3: CASSPGWEDRANTEAFF. As DNA, the CDR3 is TGTGCCAGCAGCCCTGGTTGGGAAGACAGGGCGAACACTGAAGCTTTCTTT.

V usage is TRBV14 and J usage is TRBJ2-1; possible D gene TRBD2, 5 bases. CDR3 length: 19 residues. Germline V gene sequence: CDR1 SGHDN, CDR2 FVKESK. Trimming cost V 2 bases and J 1 base, with 21 bases left between them. The CDR3 is CASSQSLRVGLGSYNEQFF. The CDR3, as DNA: TGTGCCAGCAGCCAAAGCTTGAGGGTGGGTCTAGGTTCCTACAATGAGCAGTTCTTC.

The chain couples TRBV3-1 (or the pseudogene TRBV3-2) to TRBJ1-2; D is unresolved. The germline gives CDR1 LGHDT, CDR2 YNNKEL (reference sequence). The CDR3 is made up of 14 amino acids. With 4 bases removed from V and 4 bases from J, the gap between germline ends came to 13 bases. CDR3 residues: CASSRRPSGYGYTF. The DNA for the CDR3 is TGTGCCAGCAGCCGACGTCCCTCGGGCTATGGCTACACCTTC.

This clone was recorded a few times. This sequence joins TRBV5-1 and TRBJ1-3, with D possibly TRBD1 on 5 matching bases. CDR1 is SGHRS and CDR2 is YFSETQ in the germline V gene. Trimming removed 5 bases at V and 0 bases at J, with 9 bases between. CDR3 length equals 14 residues. DNA for the CDR3: TGCGCCAGCAGGGGGGGAGACTCTGGAAACACCATATATTTT. The encoded protein is CASRGGDSGNTIYF.

The CDR3 DNA is TGTGCCAGTAGTTCGTCGGACAGCACCGTCTATGGCTACACCTTC. Its translation is CASSSSDSTVYGYTF. The genes are TRBV19 and TRBJ1-2; tentatively, D is TRBD1 (6 bases). The CDR3 sequence is 15 residues long. Germline V gene sequence: CDR1 LNHDA, CDR2 SQIVND (reference sequence). V was pared by 5 bases and J by 4 bases, with 17 bases between. Drawing the rest from reference TRBV19 and TRBJ1-2, the complete variable domain is DGGITQSPKYLFRKEGQNVTLSCEQNLNHDAMYWYRQDPGQGLRLIYYSQIVNDFQKGDIAEGYSVSREKKESFPLTVTSAQKNPTAFYLCASSSSDSTVYGYTFGSGTRLTVV.

V and J are TRBV2 and TRBJ1-4; D remains ambiguous. Germline CDR1 SNHLY, CDR2 FYNNEI. Trimming took off 3 bases at V and 8 bases at J, with 13 bases between the two ends. The CDR3 contains 14 residues. The CDR3 coding sequence is TGTGCCAGCAGTGATGGGGAGGGTTGGGAAAAACTGTTTTTT. Translating it yields CASSDGEGWEKLFF.

This clone occurred once. The chain carries TRBV24-1 and TRBJ2-2; D perhaps matches TRBD1 (6 bases). The CDR3 is made up of 14 amino acids. The V end lost 2 bases, the J end lost 7 bases, and 10 bases lay between the germline ends. Germline CDR1 KGHDR, CDR2 SFDVKD. Written as DNA, the CDR3 is TGTGCCACCAGTGATTACACAGGGAACGGGGAGCTGTTTTTT. As protein: CATSDYTGNGELFF.

The gene calls are TRBV19 and TRBJ1-1; D gene ambiguous. The CDR3 loop spans 12 amino acids. The germline gives CDR1 LNHDA, CDR2 SQIVND (reference sequence). The ends were cut back, 6 bases at V and 3 bases at J, with 8 bases in the middle. The CDR3 protein is CASSGSHTEAFF. For the CDR3, the DNA is TGTGCCAGTAGCGGGTCACACACTGAAGCTTTCTTT.